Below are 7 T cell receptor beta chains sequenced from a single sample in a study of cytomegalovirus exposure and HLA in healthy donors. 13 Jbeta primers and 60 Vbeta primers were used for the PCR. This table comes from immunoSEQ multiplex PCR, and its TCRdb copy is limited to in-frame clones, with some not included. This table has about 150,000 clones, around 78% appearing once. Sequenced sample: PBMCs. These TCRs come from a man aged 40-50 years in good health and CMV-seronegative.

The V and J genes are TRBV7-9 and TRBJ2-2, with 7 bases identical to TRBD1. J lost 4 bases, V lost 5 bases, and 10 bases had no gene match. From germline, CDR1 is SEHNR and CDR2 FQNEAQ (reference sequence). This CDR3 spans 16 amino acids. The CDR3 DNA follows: TGTGCCAGCAGCCCGCACCTCGACAGGGTCACCGGGGAGCTGTTTTTT. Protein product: CASSPHLDRVTGELFF.

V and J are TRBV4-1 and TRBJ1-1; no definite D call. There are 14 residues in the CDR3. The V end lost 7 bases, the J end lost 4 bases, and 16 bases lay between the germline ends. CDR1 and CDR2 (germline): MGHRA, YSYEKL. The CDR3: CASTLRWRSTEAFF. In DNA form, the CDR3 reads TGCGCCAGCACCTTAAGGTGGAGGAGCACTGAAGCTTTCTTT.

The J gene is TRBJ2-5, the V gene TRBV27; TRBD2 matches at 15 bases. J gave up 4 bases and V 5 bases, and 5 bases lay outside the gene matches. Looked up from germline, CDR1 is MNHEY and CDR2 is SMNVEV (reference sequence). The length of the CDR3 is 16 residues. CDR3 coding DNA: TGTGCCAGCAGTGGACTAGCGGGAGGGGGAGGAGAGACCCAGTACTTC. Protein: CASSGLAGGGGETQYF.

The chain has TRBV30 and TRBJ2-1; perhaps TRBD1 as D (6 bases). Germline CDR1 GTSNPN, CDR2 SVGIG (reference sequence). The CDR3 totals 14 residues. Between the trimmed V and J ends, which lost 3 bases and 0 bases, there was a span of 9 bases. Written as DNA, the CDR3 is TGTGCCTGGAGAGACAGGAGCTCCTACAATGAGCAGTTCTTC. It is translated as CAWRDRSSYNEQFF.

CDR3 sequence: CASSLREDTGELFF. CDR3 nucleotides: TGTGCCAGCAGTTTGCGGGAGGACACCGGGGAGCTGTTTTTT. This chain connects TRBV2 to TRBJ2-2, with 8 bases identical to TRBD2. After removal of 5 bases from V and 3 bases from J, the junction contained 2 bases not matched to a gene. CDR3 length: 14 residues. Looked up from germline, CDR1 is SNHLY and CDR2 is FYNNEI.

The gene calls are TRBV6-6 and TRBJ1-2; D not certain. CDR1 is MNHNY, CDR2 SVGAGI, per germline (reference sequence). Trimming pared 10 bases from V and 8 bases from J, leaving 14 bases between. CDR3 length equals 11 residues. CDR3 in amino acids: CATSEVEGYTF. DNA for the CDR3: TGTGCCACCTCAGAGGTGGAGGGCTACACCTTC.

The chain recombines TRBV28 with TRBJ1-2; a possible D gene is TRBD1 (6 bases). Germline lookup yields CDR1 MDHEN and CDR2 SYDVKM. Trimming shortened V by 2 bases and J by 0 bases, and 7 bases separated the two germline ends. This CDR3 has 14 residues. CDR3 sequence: CASSLQGPNYGYTF. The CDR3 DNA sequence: TGTGCCAGCAGTTTACAGGGGCCTAACTATGGCTACACCTTC.